A single sample gave rise to the 20 T cell receptor beta chains below, sequenced in a study of blood T cell repertoires in COVID-19. Some clones are missing from TCRdb's copy, which holds only in-frame ones; the method was immunoSEQ multiplex PCR. Among 100,000 to 150,000 clones listed, approximately 81% were seen once. Sequencing was done on a sample of peripheral blood. The source is a woman between 50 and 59 years old with acute or convalescent COVID-19.

This chain links TRBV9 with TRBJ2-5; tentatively, D is TRBD2 (6 bases). CDR1 is SGDLS, CDR2 YYNGEE, per germline. V was cut by 0 bases and J by 2 bases, with 11 bases left in between. The CDR3 consists of 15 residues. CDR3 sequence reads: CASSVGGRQQETQYF. CDR3 DNA: TGTGCCAGCAGCGTAGGTGGGAGGCAGCAAGAGACCCAGTACTTC.

This clone was detected only once. The chain links TRBV29-1 to TRBJ2-5, with TRBD1 identical over 9 bases. The CDR3 consists of 13 residues. V lost 5 bases and J lost 4; bases outside the gene matches: 5. Germline loops: CDR1 SQVTM, CDR2 ANQGSEA. The CDR3 region is CSVITGGIETQYF. The CDR3 region has the DNA TGCAGCGTTATCACAGGGGGCATAGAGACCCAGTACTTC.

The rearrangement uses TRBV18 and TRBJ1-4; D is unresolved. V dropped 0 bases and J dropped 5 bases, with 7 bases sitting between them. Germline V gene data show CDR1 as KGHSH and CDR2 as LQKENI. The CDR3 has 14 residues. The chain's CDR3 is CASSPPSNNEKLFF. DNA for the CDR3: TGTGCCAGCTCACCACCTAGCAACAATGAAAAACTGTTTTTT.

This clone was observed many times. The rearrangement joins TRBV10-1 to TRBJ1-1; perhaps TRBD1 as D (5 bases). CDR1 and CDR2 (germline): WNHNN, SYGVQD (reference sequence). V was pared by 3 bases and J by 1 base, with 9 bases between. CDR3 length: 14 amino acids. The chain's CDR3 is CASSDPGKNTEAFF. The CDR3, as DNA: TGCGCCAGCAGTGATCCAGGGAAGAACACTGAAGCTTTCTTT.

This CDR3 reads CASKSGGSTSYEQYF. The CDR3 DNA reads as TGCGCCAGCAAGTCGGGCGGGAGCACCTCCTACGAGCAGTACTTC. The chain is built from TRBV10-2 and TRBJ2-7; TRBD2 agrees at 7 bases. Germline CDR1 is WSHSY and CDR2 is SAAADI. CDR3 length: 15 amino acids. V gave up 7 bases and J gave up 0 bases; unmatched junction bases: 9.

The chain carries TRBV10-3 and TRBJ2-2; D possibly corresponds to TRBD1 (6 bases). This CDR3 comprises 16 residues. The V gene's germline CDR1 is ENHRY and CDR2 SYGVKD. The V and J ends lost 6 bases and 1 base respectively, with 15 bases between them. CDR3 DNA sequence: TGTGCCATCAGAGCAACCGGACAGCGGAACACCGGGGAGCTGTTTTTT. This translates into CAIRATGQRNTGELFF.

V and J are TRBV6-1 and TRBJ1-2, with unresolved D. Germline V gene sequence: CDR1 MNHNS, CDR2 SASEGT. V lost 2 bases, J lost 5 bases, and 3 bases lay in between. CDR3 length equals 11 residues. This CDR3 is CASSETYGYTF. The CDR3 DNA reads TGTGCCAGCAGTGAAACATATGGCTACACCTTC.

CDR3 sequence (DNA): TGTGCCAGCTCACCATCTTGGGACATAGGCAATCAGCCCCAGCATTTT. Its protein product is CASSPSWDIGNQPQHF. This sequence joins TRBV18 and TRBJ1-5; the D gene is possibly TRBD1 (6 bases). Germline-derived CDR1 and CDR2 are KGHSH and LQKENI. This CDR3 has 16 residues. Trimming pared 2 bases from V and 2 bases from J, leaving 13 bases between.

The chain links TRBV19 to TRBJ1-5, with 8 bases matching TRBD1. Losses at the gene ends were 4 bases for V and 0 bases for J; bases not matched to a gene: 5. Germline V CDR1 and CDR2: LNHDA, SQIVND (reference sequence). The CDR3 consists of 16 residues. The CDR3 sequence: CASSSTGGHSNQPQHF. CDR3 sequence (DNA): TGTGCCAGTAGTAGCACAGGGGGGCATAGCAATCAGCCCCAGCATTTT. The whole variable domain, filled in from reference TRBV19 and TRBJ1-5, reads DGGITQSPKYLFRKEGQNVTLSCEQNLNHDAMYWYRQDPGQGLRLIYYSQIVNDFQKGDIAEGYSVSREKKESFPLTVTSAQKNPTAFYLCASSSTGGHSNQPQHFGDGTRLSIL.

The J gene is TRBJ2-7, the V gene TRBV6-6; 9 bases agree with TRBD2. From germline, CDR1 is MNHNY and CDR2 SVGAGI (reference sequence). The ends lost 5 bases at V and 1 base at J; junction bases unmatched: 3. CDR3 length: 14 amino acids. CDR3 in DNA: TGTGCCAGCAGTAGGGGACTAGCTTCCTACGAGCAGTACTTC. It specifies CASSRGLASYEQYF.

V is TRBV30 and J is TRBJ1-6; 10 bases agree with TRBD1. Germline V lookup: CDR1 GTSNPN, CDR2 SVGIG (reference sequence). The CDR3 length is 15 residues. With 5 bases clipped from V and 7 bases from J, the junction kept 8 bases outside the gene matches. Here the CDR3 DNA reads TGTGCCTGGGACACGACAGGGGGCGCGAATTCACCCCTCCACTTT. It encodes CAWDTTGGANSPLHF.

This clone has just a few counts. J is TRBJ2-2 and V is TRBV10-1; 7 positions match TRBD1. The germline V gene encodes CDR1 WNHNN and CDR2 SYGVQD (reference sequence). The V and J ends lost 6 bases and 3 bases, in that order; junction bases with no gene match: 4. The CDR3 has 14 amino acids. CDR3 DNA: TGCGCCAGCAGCAGGGGGTCAGACACCGGGGAGCTGTTTTTT. Translation gives CASSRGSDTGELFF.

CDR3 amino acids: CASSLPLAGEDIQYF. Written as DNA, the CDR3 is TGTGCCAGCAGTTTACCGCTAGCGGGAGAGGACATTCAGTACTTC. The genes are TRBV28 and TRBJ2-4; 10 bases are a match to TRBD2. Germline V gene sequence: CDR1 MDHEN, CDR2 SYDVKM. The length of the CDR3 is 15 residues. V shed 2 bases and J 8 bases; nucleotides not matched to a gene: 6. Looking up the rest from reference TRBV28 and TRBJ2-4 gives the full variable domain: DVKVTQSSRYLVKRTGEKVFLECVQDMDHENMFWYRQDPGLGLRLIYFSYDVKMKEKGDIPEGYSVSREKKERFSLILESASTNQTSMYLCASSLPLAGEDIQYFGAGTRLSVL.

This clone was seen a handful of times. This chain links TRBV2 with TRBJ1-1; D remains ambiguous. The CDR3 loop spans 14 amino acids. CDR1 and CDR2 (germline): SNHLY, FYNNEI. V was pared by 4 bases and J by 5 bases, with 14 bases between. For the CDR3, the DNA is TGTGCCAGCAGTGTGATGGAGGGAAAAACTGAAGCTTTCTTT. Protein sequence: CASSVMEGKTEAFF.

The chain couples TRBV5-6 to TRBJ1-5, with 9 bases matching TRBD1. The germline gives CDR1 SGHDT, CDR2 YYEEEE. Trimming removed 4 bases from V and 6 bases from J; junction bases left unmatched: 5. This CDR3 has 14 amino acids. As DNA, the CDR3 is TGTGCCAGCAGCCGGACAGGGGTAGGTCAGCCCCAGCATTTT. It specifies CASSRTGVGQPQHF.

The genes are TRBV7-2 and TRBJ1-6; 9 nucleotides match TRBD1. V gave up 5 bases and J gave up 7 bases; unmatched junction bases: 3. Germline V gene sequence: CDR1 SGHTA, CDR2 FQGNSA. The CDR3 loop spans 14 amino acids. CDR3 DNA: TGTGCCAGCAGCCTGGACAGGGGCAATTCACCCCTCCACTTT. It specifies CASSLDRGNSPLHF.

This clone was seen once. This chain connects TRBV19 to TRBJ1-2; D gene ambiguous. Trimming cost V 6 bases and J 2 bases, with 13 bases left between them. CDR1 and CDR2 (germline): LNHDA, SQIVND (reference sequence). The CDR3 consists of 14 residues. The CDR3 nucleotides are TGTGCCAGTAGCTCCCGCGGGTCCAACTATGGCTACACCTTC. Protein: CASSSRGSNYGYTF. Full variable domain (missing parts from reference TRBV19 and TRBJ1-2): DGGITQSPKYLFRKEGQNVTLSCEQNLNHDAMYWYRQDPGQGLRLIYYSQIVNDFQKGDIAEGYSVSREKKESFPLTVTSAQKNPTAFYLCASSSRGSNYGYTFGSGTRLTVV.

This chain joins TRBV7-9 and TRBJ1-1, with a possible D match to TRBD1 (6 bases). Trimming left V 4 bases short and J 8 bases short, with 14 bases between. CDR3 size: 13 residues. Germline assignment: CDR1 SEHNR and CDR2 FQNEAQ (reference sequence). CDR3 nucleotide sequence: TGTGCCAGCAGCTCCCGTCCCCAGGGGGAAGCTTTCTTT. This gives the protein CASSSRPQGEAFF.

This chain connects TRBV9 to TRBJ1-6; the match to TRBD1 covers 12 bases. V gave up 3 bases and J gave up 11 bases; unmatched junction bases: 6. The germline CDR1 and CDR2 sequences are SGDLS and YYNGEE. The CDR3 is made up of 15 amino acids. The CDR3 DNA sequence: TGTGCCAGCAGCGCGGGACAGGGGGCCGGGGCACCCCTCCACTTT. Translating it yields CASSAGQGAGAPLHF.

Here the CDR3 reads CASSQAGTGVEKAFF. The CDR3 DNA is TGTGCCAGCAGCCAAGCCGGGACAGGGGTTGAAAAAGCTTTCTTT. The J gene is TRBJ1-1, the V gene TRBV9, with 10 nucleotides matching TRBD1. The CDR3 is made up of 15 amino acids. The germline V gene encodes CDR1 SGDLS and CDR2 YYNGEE. V lost 4 bases and J lost 9; bases outside the gene matches: 12. Variable domain in full (rest from reference TRBV9 and TRBJ1-1): DSGVTQTPKHLITATGQRVTLRCSPRSGDLSVYWYQQSLDQGLQFLIQYYNGEERAKGNILERFSAQQFPDLHSELNLSSLELGDSALYFCASSQAGTGVEKAFFGQGTRLTVV.